The present entry profiles one TCR beta chain with its context. This sample stems from a study of cytomegalovirus exposure and HLA in healthy donors. Study-level information: T cells numbering about 179 million yielded some 120 million unique TCR beta sequences in an earlier analysis.

Use of 60 Vbeta and 13 Jbeta primers characterized the PCR. Sequencing used immunoSEQ multiplex PCR; TCRdb keeps in-frame clones, though not all of them. The data show 100,000 to 150,000 clones, over 60% seen once. The CDR3 totals 14 residues. Germline V lookup: CDR1 SNHLY, CDR2 FYNNEI. Trimming pared 6 bases from V and 0 bases from J, leaving 11 bases between. Material for sequencing was PBMCs. This chain links TRBV2 with TRBJ1-1; D ambiguous. This clonotype was obtained from a woman between 55 and 75 years old in good health and CMV-seropositive. CDR3 sequence: CASRGSPLNTEAFF. The CDR3 coding sequence is TGTGCCAGCAGGGGGAGCCCGTTGAACACTGAAGCTTTCTTT.